The next 3 T cell receptor beta chains were all read from a single sample in a study of blood T cell repertoires in COVID-19. The assay was immunoSEQ multiplex PCR, and TCRdb's table has in-frame clones only and misses some. Of some 150,000 clones in the sample, approximately 86% were seen once. The sequenced sample was peripheral blood. The receptor source for this set is a woman in her seventies with acute or convalescent COVID-19.

The V gene is TRBV2, the J gene TRBJ1-5, with a tentative D call TRBD1 (5 bases). The CDR3 contains 13 residues. Germline loops: CDR1 SNHLY, CDR2 FYNNEI. V lost 6 bases and J 7 bases, leaving 13 bases between the germline ends. The DNA for the CDR3 is TGTGCCAGCAGAATTTCGGGGGGACAGCCCCAGCATTTT. Encoded protein: CASRISGGQPQHF.

V gene TRBV13 combines with J gene TRBJ2-1; possible D gene TRBD2, 5 bases. The CDR3 is 13 amino acids. Trimming took off 2 bases at V and 6 bases at J, with 8 bases between the two ends. Germline-derived CDR1 and CDR2 are PRHDT and FYEKMQ (reference sequence). The CDR3 DNA follows: TGTGCCAGCAGCTTACGGGGTCTCAATGAGCAGTTCTTC. It is translated as CASSLRGLNEQFF.

This clone was seen once. The J gene is TRBJ1-2, the V gene TRBV5-3, with 7 bases aligning to TRBD1. TRBV5-3 is marked as an open reading frame, function uncertain. The CDR3 consists of 13 residues. V lost 4 bases to trimming and J lost 5 bases; unmatched junction nucleotides: 5. CDR3 coding DNA: TGTGCCAGAAGCGAGGACAGGCCTTATGGCTACACCTTC. It encodes CARSEDRPYGYTF.